This T cell receptor (beta chain) appears in the sequencing data of a study of cytomegalovirus exposure and HLA in healthy donors. In this sample, this clone turned up a few times. Trimming shortened V by 5 bases and J by 7 bases, and 14 bases separated the two germline ends. The CDR3 spans 13 residues. The germline V gene encodes CDR1 SEHNR and CDR2 FQNEAQ (reference sequence). PCR involved 60 Vbeta and 13 Jbeta primers. The repertoire was sequenced with immunoSEQ multiplex PCR; TCRdb's copy has only in-frame clones and lacks some. The data show 99,000 or so clones, over 70% seen once. Specimen: PBMCs. The chain carries TRBV7-9 and TRBJ2-5; D remains unclear. This receptor was taken from a young man in good health and CMV-seronegative. CDR3 DNA: TGTGCCAGCAGCCCCGGGTCCTTGGGGACCCAGTACTTC. Translation: CASSPGSLGTQYF.